The present T cell receptor beta chain was sequenced within a study of cytomegalovirus exposure and HLA in healthy donors. On this clone itself: Its antigen is undetermined.

The V gene lost 5 bases and the J gene lost 5 bases, with 27 bases spanning the gap. This CDR3 is 18 amino acids long. Germline CDR1 SGHAT, CDR2 FQNNGV. Points from the study as a whole: CMV antigen specificity of a few CMV-associated chains was confirmed in vitro.

The PCR used 60 Vbeta and 13 Jbeta primers. TCRdb's table, derived via immunoSEQ multiplex PCR, lists solely in-frame clones and lacks some. The data contain 150,000 to 200,000 clones, around three quarters of them singletons. The receptor was isolated from a boy between 10 and 17 years old in good health and CMV-seronegative. The sequenced material came from PBMCs. This chain connects TRBV11-2 to TRBJ1-2; D may be TRBD1 (6 bases). The CDR3 region is CASSPGLVLQGGGYGYTF. The CDR3 DNA sequence: TGTGCCAGCAGCCCCGGATTGGTGCTACAGGGCGGGGGTTATGGCTACACCTTC.